Listed here are 4 T cell receptor beta chains from one sample, sequenced in a study of blood T cells in healthy people across ages (dated by TCRdb to about 2015). Library prep was done by 5' RACE. Sequencing was performed on an Illumina HiSeq 2500. A second PCR of about 6 to 11 cycles was run with a J-beta primer mix and a sample-barcoded 5' primer. TCRdb itself trimmed the public reads at Q25 with fastp, ran MiXCR and retained productive beta chains. Entries that share a CDR3 protein sequence are merged under the most common genes and DNA. For this sample there are roughly 700,000 distinct CDR3 sequences; around 48% appear just once. Of the sample, around 32% falls within the top ten clones. The sample consisted of blood. The origin of the receptors is a woman aged 55-70 years in good health.

For this clonotype: Germline and junction disagree at one end, which may indicate a read error. The rearrangement joins TRBV27 to TRBJ2-4, with a weak D call TRBD2 (5 bases). The assigned J gene may be wrong: the sequence end matches TRBJ2-7 better. Germline V gene sequence: CDR1 MNHEY, CDR2 SMNVEV (reference sequence). The CDR3 totals 18 residues. For the CDR3, the DNA is TGTGCCAGTAGTTTATTCCCTAAGGCCGGCGGCAATCGGGGCGAGCAGTACTTC. Translation: CASSLFPKAGGNRGEQYF.

V and J are TRBV19 and TRBJ2-1; 15 positions agree with TRBD2. The CDR3 loop spans 20 amino acids. Germline V gives CDR1 LNHDA, CDR2 SQIVND (reference sequence). Trimming removed 4 bases from V and 1 base from J; junction bases left unmatched: 11. The CDR3 DNA reads as TGTGCCAGTAGTACTCGGACTAGCGGGAGGGTAATGAGGTCCTACAATGAGCAGTTCTTC. It codes for CASSTRTSGRVMRSYNEQFF.

This clonotype was detected a few times. The chain carries TRBV6-2 or TRBV6-3 and TRBJ1-6; D not certain. V dropped 4 bases and J dropped 8 bases, with 9 bases sitting between them. The CDR3 runs to 13 residues. The germline gives CDR1 MNHEY, CDR2 SVGEGT. The CDR3 reads CASSSQGDSPLHF. DNA for the CDR3: TGTGCCAGCAGTTCGCAAGGTGATTCACCCCTCCACTTT.

As concerns this clonotype: Compared with germline, one end of the junction differs, possibly owing to a read error. The rearrangement uses TRBV3-1 and TRBJ2-5, with TRBD2 identical over 10 bases. The CDR3 length is 16 residues. Per germline, CDR1 LGHDT and CDR2 YNNKEL (reference sequence). CDR3 residues: CASSQGPSGSEKTRYF. DNA for the CDR3: TGTGCCAGCAGCCAAGGGCCTAGCGGGAGTGAAAAGACCCGGTACTTC.